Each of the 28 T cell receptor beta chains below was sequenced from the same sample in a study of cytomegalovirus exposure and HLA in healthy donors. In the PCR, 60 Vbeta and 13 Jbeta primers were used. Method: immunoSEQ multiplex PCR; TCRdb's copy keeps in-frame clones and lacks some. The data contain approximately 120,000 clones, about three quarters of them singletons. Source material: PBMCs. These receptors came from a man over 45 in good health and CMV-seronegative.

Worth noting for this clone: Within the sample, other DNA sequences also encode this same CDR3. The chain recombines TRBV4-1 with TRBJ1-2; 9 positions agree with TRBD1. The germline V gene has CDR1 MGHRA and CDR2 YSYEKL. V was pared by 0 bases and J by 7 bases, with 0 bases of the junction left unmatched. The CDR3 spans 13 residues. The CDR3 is CASSQEDRGGYTF. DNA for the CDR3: TGCGCCAGCAGCCAAGAGGACAGGGGTGGCTACACCTTC.

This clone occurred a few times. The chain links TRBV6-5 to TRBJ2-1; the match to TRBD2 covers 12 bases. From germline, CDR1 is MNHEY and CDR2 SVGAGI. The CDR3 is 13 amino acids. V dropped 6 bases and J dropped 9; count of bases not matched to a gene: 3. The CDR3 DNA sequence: TGTGCCAGCAGGCTAGCGGGGGGGCTTGAGCAGTTCTTC. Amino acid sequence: CASRLAGGLEQFF.

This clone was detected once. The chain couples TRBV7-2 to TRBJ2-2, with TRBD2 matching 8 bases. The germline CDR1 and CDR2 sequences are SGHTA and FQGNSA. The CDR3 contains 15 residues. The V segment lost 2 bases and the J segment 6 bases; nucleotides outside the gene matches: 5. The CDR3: CASSLRTAGAGELFF. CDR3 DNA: TGTGCCAGCAGCTTACGCACAGCGGGGGCCGGGGAGCTGTTTTTT.

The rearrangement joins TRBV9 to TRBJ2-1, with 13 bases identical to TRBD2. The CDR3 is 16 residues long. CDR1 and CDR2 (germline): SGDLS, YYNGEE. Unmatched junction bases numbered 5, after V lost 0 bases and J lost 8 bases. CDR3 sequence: CASSVEPGLAGHEQFF. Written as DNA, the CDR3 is TGTGCCAGCAGCGTAGAACCGGGACTAGCGGGGCATGAGCAGTTCTTC.

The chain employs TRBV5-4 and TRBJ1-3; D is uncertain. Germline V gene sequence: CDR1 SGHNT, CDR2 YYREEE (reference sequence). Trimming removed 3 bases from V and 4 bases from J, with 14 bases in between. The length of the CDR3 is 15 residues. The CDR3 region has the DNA TGTGCCAGCAGCTCTTCTGATACGAGGGGAAACACCATATATTTT. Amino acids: CASSSSDTRGNTIYF. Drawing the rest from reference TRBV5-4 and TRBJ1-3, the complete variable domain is ETGVTQSPTHLIKTRGQQVTLRCSSQSGHNTVSWYQQALGQGPQFIFQYYREEENGRGNFPPRFSGLQFPNYSSELNVNALELDDSALYLCASSSSDTRGNTIYFGEGSWLTVV.

The CDR3 coding sequence is TGTGCCAGTAGTAGGGACAGGGGTCGGACTGAAAAACTGTTTTTT. Translated: CASSRDRGRTEKLFF. The genes are TRBV19 and TRBJ1-4; 10 bases match TRBD1. Germline V gene lookup returns CDR1 LNHDA and CDR2 SQIVND (reference sequence). This CDR3 has 15 residues. The V segment lost 4 bases and the J segment 7 bases; nucleotides outside the gene matches: 6.

CDR3 DNA: TGTGCCAGCAGCTTACAGATATCTGGGGCCAACGTCCTGACTTTC. Its protein product is CASSLQISGANVLTF. V gene TRBV5-5 combines with J gene TRBJ2-6; D gene ambiguous. Germline CDR1 and CDR2: SGHKS and YYEKEE (reference sequence). V lost 2 bases and J lost 1, with 7 bases in between. This CDR3 comprises 15 residues.

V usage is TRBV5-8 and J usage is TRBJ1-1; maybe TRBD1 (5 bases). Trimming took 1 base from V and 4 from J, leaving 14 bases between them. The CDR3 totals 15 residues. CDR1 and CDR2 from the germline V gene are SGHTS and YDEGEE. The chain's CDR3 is CASSLTHRGTTEAFF. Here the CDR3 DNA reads TGTGCCAGCAGCTTGACGCATCGGGGGACCACTGAAGCTTTCTTT.

CDR3 sequence: CASSDSGGKLYEQYF. DNA for the CDR3: TGTGCCAGTAGTGACAGCGGGGGAAAACTCTACGAGCAGTACTTC. V is TRBV19 and J is TRBJ2-7, with 8 bases fitting TRBD2. CDR3 length equals 15 residues. With 5 bases clipped from V and 3 bases from J, the junction kept 9 bases outside the gene matches. Germline CDR1 is LNHDA and CDR2 is SQIVND (reference sequence).

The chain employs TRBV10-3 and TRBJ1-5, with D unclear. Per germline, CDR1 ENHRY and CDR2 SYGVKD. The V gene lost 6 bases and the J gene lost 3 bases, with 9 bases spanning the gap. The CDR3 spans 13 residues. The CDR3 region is CAIRNSYNQPQHF. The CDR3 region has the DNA TGTGCCATCAGAAACAGCTACAATCAGCCCCAGCATTTT.

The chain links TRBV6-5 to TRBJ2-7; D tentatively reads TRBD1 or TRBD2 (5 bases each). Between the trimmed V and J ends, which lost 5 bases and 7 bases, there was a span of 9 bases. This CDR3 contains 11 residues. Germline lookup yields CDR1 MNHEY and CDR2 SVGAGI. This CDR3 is CASSQGREQYV. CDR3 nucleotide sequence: TGTGCCAGCAGTCAGGGACGGGAGCAGTACGTC.

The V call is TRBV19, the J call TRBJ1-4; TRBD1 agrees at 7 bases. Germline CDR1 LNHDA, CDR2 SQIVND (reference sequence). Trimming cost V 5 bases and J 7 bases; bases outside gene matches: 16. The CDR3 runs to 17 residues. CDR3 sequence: CASSLQSQGGAGEKLFF. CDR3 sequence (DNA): TGTGCCAGTAGTCTCCAAAGTCAAGGGGGCGCAGGTGAAAAACTGTTTTTT. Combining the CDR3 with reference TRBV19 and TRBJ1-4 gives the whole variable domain DGGITQSPKYLFRKEGQNVTLSCEQNLNHDAMYWYRQDPGQGLRLIYYSQIVNDFQKGDIAEGYSVSREKKESFPLTVTSAQKNPTAFYLCASSLQSQGGAGEKLFFGSGTQLSVL.

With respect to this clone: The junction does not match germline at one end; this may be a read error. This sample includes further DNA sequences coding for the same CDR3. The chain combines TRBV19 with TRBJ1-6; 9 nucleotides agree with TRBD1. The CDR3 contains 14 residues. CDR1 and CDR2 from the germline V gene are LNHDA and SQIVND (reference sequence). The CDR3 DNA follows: TGTGCCAGTAGCGGGACAGGGCCTTACTCACCCCTCCACTTC. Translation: CASSGTGPYSPLHF.

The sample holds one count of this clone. As DNA, the CDR3 is TGTGCCAGCACGCCCCCTGGGCGGGACACTGAAGCTTTCTTT. Amino acids: CASTPPGRDTEAFF. The genes are TRBV6-5 and TRBJ1-1; D ambiguous. V lost 7 bases and J 3 bases, leaving 15 bases between the germline ends. The CDR3 length is 14 residues. Germline CDR1 and CDR2: MNHEY and SVGAGI.

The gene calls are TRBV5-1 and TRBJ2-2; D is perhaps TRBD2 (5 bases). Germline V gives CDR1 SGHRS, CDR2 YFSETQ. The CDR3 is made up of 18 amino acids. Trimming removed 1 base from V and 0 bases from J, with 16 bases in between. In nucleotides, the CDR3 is TGCGCCAGCAGCTTGCGCCGGGAAGGGCGGACGAACACCGGGGAGCTGTTTTTT. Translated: CASSLRREGRTNTGELFF.

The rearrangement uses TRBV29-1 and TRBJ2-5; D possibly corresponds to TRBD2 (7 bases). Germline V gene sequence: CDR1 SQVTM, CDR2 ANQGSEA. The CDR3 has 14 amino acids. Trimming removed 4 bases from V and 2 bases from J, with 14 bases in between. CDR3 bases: TGCAGCGTTGCAACGGGGGGCCCTCAAGAGACCCAGTACTTC. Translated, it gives CSVATGGPQETQYF.

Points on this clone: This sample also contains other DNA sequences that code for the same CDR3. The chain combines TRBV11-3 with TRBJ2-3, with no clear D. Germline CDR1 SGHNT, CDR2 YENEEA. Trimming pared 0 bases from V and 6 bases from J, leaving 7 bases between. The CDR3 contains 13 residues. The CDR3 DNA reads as TGTGCCAGCAGCTTAGATCTCAGGGATACGCAGTATTTT. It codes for CASSLDLRDTQYF.

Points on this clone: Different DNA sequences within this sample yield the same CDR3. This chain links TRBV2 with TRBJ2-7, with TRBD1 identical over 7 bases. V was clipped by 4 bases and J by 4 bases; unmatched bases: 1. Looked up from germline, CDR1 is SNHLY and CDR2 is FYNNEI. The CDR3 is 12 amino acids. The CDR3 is CASSGDSYEQYF. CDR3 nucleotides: TGTGCCAGCAGTGGGGACAGTTACGAGCAGTACTTC.

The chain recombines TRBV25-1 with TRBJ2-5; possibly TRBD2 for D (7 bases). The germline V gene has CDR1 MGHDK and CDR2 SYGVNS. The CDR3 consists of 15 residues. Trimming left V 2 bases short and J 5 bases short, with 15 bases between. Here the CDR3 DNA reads TGTGCCAGCAGTGAAAGAGGGGGGGCGGGGGAGACCCAGTACTTC. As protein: CASSERGGAGETQYF.

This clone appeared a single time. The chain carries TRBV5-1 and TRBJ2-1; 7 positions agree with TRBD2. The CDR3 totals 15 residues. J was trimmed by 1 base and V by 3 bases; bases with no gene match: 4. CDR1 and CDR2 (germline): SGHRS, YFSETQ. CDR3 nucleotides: TGCGCCAGCAGCTGGGTGGGGGGGTCCTACAATGAGCAGTTCTTC. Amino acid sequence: CASSWVGGSYNEQFF.

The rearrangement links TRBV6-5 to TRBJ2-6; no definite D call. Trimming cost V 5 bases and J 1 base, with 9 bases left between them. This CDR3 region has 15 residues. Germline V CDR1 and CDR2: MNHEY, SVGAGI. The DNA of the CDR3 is TGTGCCAGCAGTCTTGAGGATTCTGGGGCCAACGTCCTGACTTTC. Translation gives CASSLEDSGANVLTF.

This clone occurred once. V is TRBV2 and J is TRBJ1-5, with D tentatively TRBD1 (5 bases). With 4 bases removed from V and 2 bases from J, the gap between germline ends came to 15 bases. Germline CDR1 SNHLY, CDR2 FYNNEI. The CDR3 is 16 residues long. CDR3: CASSAWGEGGNQPQHF. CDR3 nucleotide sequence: TGTGCCAGCAGTGCGTGGGGCGAAGGGGGCAATCAGCCCCAGCATTTT.

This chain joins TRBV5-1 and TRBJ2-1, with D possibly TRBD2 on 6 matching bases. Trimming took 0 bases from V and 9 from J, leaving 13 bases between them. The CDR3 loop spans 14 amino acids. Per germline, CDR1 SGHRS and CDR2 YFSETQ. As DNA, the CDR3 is TGCGCCAGCAGCTTGGGTCGGCGGGACGGTGAGCAGTTCTTC. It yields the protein CASSLGRRDGEQFF.

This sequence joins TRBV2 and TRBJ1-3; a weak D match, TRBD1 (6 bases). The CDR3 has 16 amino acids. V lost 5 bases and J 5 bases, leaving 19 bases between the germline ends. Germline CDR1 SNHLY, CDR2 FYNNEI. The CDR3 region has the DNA TGTGCCAGCAGTACCGACCCCAGGGGAGTGAGAAACACCATATATTTT. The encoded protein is CASSTDPRGVRNTIYF.

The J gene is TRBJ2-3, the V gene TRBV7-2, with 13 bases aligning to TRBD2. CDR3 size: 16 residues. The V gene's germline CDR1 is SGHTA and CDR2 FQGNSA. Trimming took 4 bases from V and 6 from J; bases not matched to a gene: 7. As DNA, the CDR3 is TGTGCCAGCAGCTCCACTAGCGGGGGGGCCTTGGATACGCAGTATTTT. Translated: CASSSTSGGALDTQYF.

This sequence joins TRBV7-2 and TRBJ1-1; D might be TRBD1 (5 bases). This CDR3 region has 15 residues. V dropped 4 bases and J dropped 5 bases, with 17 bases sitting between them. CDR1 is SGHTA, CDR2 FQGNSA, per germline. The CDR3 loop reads CASSSPRQFRTEAFF. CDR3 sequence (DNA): TGTGCCAGCAGCTCCCCGAGACAGTTTCGGACTGAAGCTTTCTTT.

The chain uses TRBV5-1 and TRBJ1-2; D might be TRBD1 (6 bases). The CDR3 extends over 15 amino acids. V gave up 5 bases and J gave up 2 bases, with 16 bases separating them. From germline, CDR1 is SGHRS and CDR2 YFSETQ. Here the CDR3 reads CASSTSTGKNYGYTF. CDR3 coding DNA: TGCGCCAGCAGTACCTCTACAGGGAAGAACTATGGCTACACCTTC.

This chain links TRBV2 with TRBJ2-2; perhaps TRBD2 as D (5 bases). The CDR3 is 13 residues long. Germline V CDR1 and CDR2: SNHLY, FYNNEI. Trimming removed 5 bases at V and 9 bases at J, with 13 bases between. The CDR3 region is CASSSAGGRELFF. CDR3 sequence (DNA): TGTGCCAGCAGTTCCGCGGGTGGTAGGGAGCTGTTTTTT.